This T cell receptor (beta chain) was identified during a study of OX40 agonist ivuxolimab in advanced cancers. Only in-frame clones appear in the TCRdb table, and some are missing; sequencing was by immunoSEQ multiplex PCR. The sample shows roughly 79,000 clones, under 95% of them seen only once. This CDR3 has 14 residues. V lost 0 bases to trimming and J lost 1 base, with 7 bases between them. CDR1 is SGHKS and CDR2 is YYEKEE in the germline V gene (reference sequence). Source: CD4+ or CD8+ T cells sorted from blood, taken in a trial of the OX40 agonist ivuxolimab. The clonotype originates from an adult with an advanced solid tumor such as melanoma, head and neck, liver or kidney cancer. V usage is TRBV5-5 and J usage is TRBJ1-1; D uncertain. The CDR3 DNA reads TGTGCCAGCAGCTTGGGAAACAGGAACACTGAAGCTTTCTTT. Protein product: CASSLGNRNTEAFF.